This T cell receptor (beta chain) was identified in a study of graft-versus-host responses after intestinal transplantation. Sequencing used immunoSEQ multiplex PCR; TCRdb keeps in-frame clones, though not all of them. Of 75,000 to 100,000 clones in the sample, about nine tenths were seen once. The V gene end was trimmed by 6 bases and the J gene end by 5 bases; junction bases not matched to a gene: 18. This CDR3 is built from 19 residues. CDR1 is SNHLY, CDR2 FYNNEI, per germline. Remarks on this clone: Its antigen is unknown.

The sequence came from a human donor who was the organ donor for an intestinal transplant. Sequencing was performed on unstimulated CD4+ T cells sorted from spleen or lymph node cells, taken before transplant. The chain employs TRBV2 and TRBJ2-2; 10 bases align to TRBD2. CDR3 bases: TGTGCCAGCAGGGGAGAAAAGGGTAGCGGGGGGTTCGGGACCGGGGAGCTGTTTTTT. This encodes CASRGEKGSGGFGTGELFF. The full variable domain, with the rest looked up from reference TRBV2 and TRBJ2-2, is EPEVTQTPSHQVTQMGQEVILRCVPISNHLYFYWYRQILGQKVEFLVSFYNNEISEKSEIFDDQFSVERPDGSNFTLKIRSTKLEDSAMYFCASRGEKGSGGFGTGELFFGEGSRLTVL.